Presented here are 22 T cell receptor beta chains from one specimen sequenced in a study of blood T cell repertoires in COVID-19. The protocol was immunoSEQ multiplex PCR, while the TCRdb copy is restricted to in-frame clones and leaves out a portion. The sample has approximately 190,000 clones; 75% to 85% are singletons. The sample consisted of peripheral blood. The receptors here all came from a man in his 60s with acute or convalescent COVID-19.

The gene calls are TRBV13 and TRBJ1-2; D perhaps matches TRBD1 (6 bases). V lost 4 bases and J 1 base, leaving 13 bases between the germline ends. The germline CDR1 and CDR2 sequences are PRHDT and FYEKMQ (reference sequence). CDR3 size: 15 residues. The CDR3 DNA follows: TGTGCCAGCAGCTCTCAACAGGGACGTAACTATGGCTACACCTTC. This gives the protein CASSSQQGRNYGYTF.

The rearrangement links TRBV6-6 to TRBJ2-1, with 15 bases matching TRBD2. The CDR3 loop spans 16 amino acids. Unmatched junction bases numbered 2, after V lost 8 bases and J lost 0 bases. The germline CDR1 and CDR2 sequences are MNHNY and SVGAGI (reference sequence). CDR3 amino acids: CASGTSGGSSYNEQFF. In DNA form, the CDR3 reads TGTGCCAGCGGGACTAGCGGGGGGAGCTCCTACAATGAGCAGTTCTTC.

The chain couples TRBV4-2 to TRBJ1-4; TRBD1 agrees at 7 bases. The germline V gene encodes CDR1 LGHNA and CDR2 YNFKEQ. Unmatched junction bases numbered 9, after V lost 3 bases and J lost 5 bases. This CDR3 has 16 amino acids. The CDR3 loop is CASSHEARDRNEKLFF. CDR3 nucleotides: TGTGCCAGCAGCCACGAAGCTCGGGACAGAAATGAAAAACTGTTTTTT.

V usage is TRBV12-3 or TRBV12-4 and J usage is TRBJ1-1; D unresolved. Between the trimmed V and J ends, which lost 5 bases and 10 bases, there was a span of 14 bases. The CDR3 runs 12 residues. The CDR3 coding sequence is TGTGCCAGCAGTCAAACACCCTCCTCAGCTTTCTTT. This sequence encodes CASSQTPSSAFF.

The rearrangement links TRBV6-6 to TRBJ2-2, with 15 bases identical to TRBD2. The length of the CDR3 is 17 residues. Losses at the gene ends were 5 bases for V and 6 bases for J; bases not matched to a gene: 7. The germline V gene encodes CDR1 MNHNY and CDR2 SVGAGI (reference sequence). The CDR3 region is CASSRTSGGALSGELFF. The CDR3 DNA reads as TGTGCCAGCAGTCGGACTAGCGGGGGGGCCTTATCCGGGGAGCTGTTTTTT.

The chain combines TRBV28 with TRBJ1-2, with 9 bases identical to TRBD1. J was trimmed by 4 bases and V by 5 bases; bases with no gene match: 8. Germline CDR1 is MDHEN and CDR2 is SYDVKM. The CDR3 extends over 15 amino acids. The CDR3 bases are TGTGCCAGCAGTGGGGGACAGGGTCCGCTCTATGGCTACACCTTC. Protein: CASSGGQGPLYGYTF.

The chain combines TRBV24-1 with TRBJ2-1; D is possibly TRBD1 (8 bases). The germline V gene encodes CDR1 KGHDR and CDR2 SFDVKD. Trimming pared 2 bases from V and 7 bases from J, leaving 17 bases between. CDR3 size: 16 residues. The CDR3 DNA reads TGTGCCACCAGTGATTATTACAGGGGGAGGGGGAATGAGCAGTTCTTC. This encodes CATSDYYRGRGNEQFF.

The J gene is TRBJ2-7, the V gene TRBV6-2 or TRBV6-3; TRBD2 matches at 8 bases. The length of the CDR3 is 16 residues. J gave up 1 base and V 2 bases, and 7 bases lay outside the gene matches. The germline CDR1 and CDR2 sequences are MNHEY and SVGEGT. The CDR3 DNA reads TGTGCCAGCAGTTACCCCAGCGGGGGTTTATCCTACGAGCAGTACTTC. Translated: CASSYPSGGLSYEQYF.

V and J are TRBV24-1 and TRBJ2-3; possibly TRBD1 for D (5 bases). This CDR3 is built from 15 residues. V lost 3 bases and J 0 bases, leaving 9 bases between the germline ends. The germline gives CDR1 KGHDR, CDR2 SFDVKD. CDR3 sequence (DNA): TGTGCCACCAGTGATCCACGACAGAGCACAGATACGCAGTATTTT. The encoded protein is CATSDPRQSTDTQYF.

The V and J genes are TRBV3-1 (or the pseudogene TRBV3-2) and TRBJ2-1, with a tentative D call TRBD2 (5 bases). The CDR3 length is 19 residues. Germline V lookup: CDR1 LGHDT, CDR2 YNNKEL (reference sequence). Trimming took off 1 base at V and 0 bases at J, with 19 bases between the two ends. CDR3 region: CASSQGPSSRRGSYNEQFF. DNA for the CDR3: TGTGCCAGCAGCCAAGGTCCGTCTTCCCGACGGGGCTCCTACAATGAGCAGTTCTTC.

The rearrangement links TRBV27 to TRBJ2-7; 10 bases line up with TRBD1. V was pared by 6 bases and J by 2 bases, with 7 bases of the junction left unmatched. Germline V gene sequence: CDR1 MNHEY, CDR2 SMNVEV (reference sequence). The CDR3 contains 15 residues. The DNA for the CDR3 is TGTGCCAGCAGGAAACTGGGACAGGGGACCTACGAGCAGTACTTC. It codes for CASRKLGQGTYEQYF.

The rearrangement links TRBV3-1 (or the pseudogene TRBV3-2) to TRBJ2-1, with TRBD2 identical over 7 bases. Unmatched junction bases numbered 8, after V lost 4 bases and J lost 5 bases. Germline V gene data show CDR1 as LGHDT and CDR2 as YNNKEL (reference sequence). The CDR3 has 15 residues. Here the CDR3 reads CASSPIAGGHNEQFF. In nucleotides, the CDR3 is TGTGCCAGCAGCCCGATAGCGGGCGGACACAATGAGCAGTTCTTC.

This clone was seen a handful of times. The V and J genes are TRBV19 and TRBJ1-1; D is possibly TRBD1 (6 bases). CDR1 is LNHDA, CDR2 SQIVND, per germline (reference sequence). The germline V and J ends were trimmed by 3 bases and 0 bases, with 17 bases remaining between them. CDR3 length: 17 residues. In DNA form, the CDR3 reads TGTGCCAGTAGTATCAGAGGGCTTAGGGGGATGAACACTGAAGCTTTCTTT. It is translated as CASSIRGLRGMNTEAFF.

The chain recombines TRBV28 with TRBJ1-1; weak D call: TRBD1 (6 bases). The CDR3 has 15 residues. V lost 3 bases and J lost 0, with 11 bases in between. Germline V gene lookup returns CDR1 MDHEN and CDR2 SYDVKM. The CDR3 nucleotides read TGTGCCAGCAGTTTGCTGGACAGACTGAACACTGAAGCTTTCTTT. Translation: CASSLLDRLNTEAFF. Supplemented by reference TRBV28 and TRBJ1-1, the full variable domain reads DVKVTQSSRYLVKRTGEKVFLECVQDMDHENMFWYRQDPGLGLRLIYFSYDVKMKEKGDIPEGYSVSREKKERFSLILESASTNQTSMYLCASSLLDRLNTEAFFGQGTRLTVV.

This rearrangement joins TRBV7-9 to TRBJ2-7; 9 bases are a match to TRBD2. V gave up 5 bases and J gave up 0 bases; unmatched junction bases: 11. CDR1 is SEHNR and CDR2 is FQNEAQ in the germline V gene (reference sequence). This CDR3 is 17 amino acids long. CDR3 in DNA: TGTGCCAGCAGCCCTTTCGACGGGACTAGCAGCTCCTACGAGCAGTACTTC. It codes for CASSPFDGTSSSYEQYF.

A word on this clone: Other DNA sequences in the same sample also yield this CDR3. This rearrangement joins TRBV28 to TRBJ1-4; tentatively, D is TRBD1 (5 bases). Trimming took 5 bases from V and 7 from J, leaving 8 bases between them. CDR3 length: 12 residues. Germline V gene sequence: CDR1 MDHEN, CDR2 SYDVKM. CDR3 residues: CASSPQGEKLFF. CDR3 DNA sequence: TGTGCCAGCAGTCCTCAGGGTGAAAAACTGTTTTTT. Variable domain in full (rest from reference TRBV28 and TRBJ1-4): DVKVTQSSRYLVKRTGEKVFLECVQDMDHENMFWYRQDPGLGLRLIYFSYDVKMKEKGDIPEGYSVSREKKERFSLILESASTNQTSMYLCASSPQGEKLFFGSGTQLSVL.

This clone was counted between two and nine times. J is TRBJ1-4 and V is TRBV6-1, with D perhaps TRBD1 (6 bases). Germline V gene sequence: CDR1 MNHNS, CDR2 SASEGT. Trimming shortened V by 4 bases and J by 7 bases, and 19 bases separated the two germline ends. This CDR3 contains 16 residues. CDR3 DNA: TGTGCCAGCAGTGGCGCCGGACAGACGAGGAGTGAAAAACTGTTTTTT. It encodes CASSGAGQTRSEKLFF.

V and J are TRBV27 and TRBJ2-7; D may be TRBD2 (5 bases). Deletions cut 6 bases from V and 3 bases from J, with 15 bases between. Germline CDR1 reads MNHEY; CDR2 reads SMNVEV (reference sequence). CDR3 length: 14 residues. CDR3 amino acids: CASSPLERIYEQYF. DNA of the CDR3: TGTGCCAGCAGCCCCCTTGAGCGGATCTACGAGCAGTACTTC.

This clone showed up just once. This rearrangement joins TRBV5-6 to TRBJ1-2; possibly TRBD1 for D (6 bases). This CDR3 contains 14 residues. The V and J ends lost 4 bases and 3 bases respectively, with 13 bases between them. Germline V gene sequence: CDR1 SGHDT, CDR2 YYEEEE. The CDR3, as DNA: TGTGCCAGCAGCCCCAGGGGCCGATACTATGGCTACACCTTC. The encoded protein is CASSPRGRYYGYTF.

The chain carries TRBV3-1 (or the pseudogene TRBV3-2) and TRBJ2-7; TRBD2 agrees at 12 bases. The CDR3 has 16 residues. Germline CDR1 and CDR2: LGHDT and YNNKEL (reference sequence). The junction had 5 bases not matched to a gene; V was cut back by 3 bases and J by 2 bases. The chain's CDR3 is CASSQLGLAGTYEQYF. The CDR3 coding sequence is TGTGCCAGCAGCCAGCTCGGACTAGCGGGAACCTACGAGCAGTACTTC.

The chain combines TRBV7-9 with TRBJ2-7; D ambiguous. V was pared by 3 bases and J by 1 base, with 4 bases between. CDR3 length: 12 residues. The germline gives CDR1 SEHNR, CDR2 FQNEAQ (reference sequence). The CDR3 bases are TGTGCCAGCAGCTTTTTATCCTACGAGCAGTACTTC. Translated, it gives CASSFLSYEQYF.

The chain employs TRBV30 and TRBJ1-5, with D hard to call. Trimming stripped 2 bases from V and 2 bases from J, with 7 bases between. The length of the CDR3 is 13 residues. Looked up from germline, CDR1 is GTSNPN and CDR2 is SVGIG (reference sequence). DNA for the CDR3: TGTGCCTGGAGTTCAAGAGGCAATCAGCCCCAGCATTTT. This gives the protein CAWSSRGNQPQHF.